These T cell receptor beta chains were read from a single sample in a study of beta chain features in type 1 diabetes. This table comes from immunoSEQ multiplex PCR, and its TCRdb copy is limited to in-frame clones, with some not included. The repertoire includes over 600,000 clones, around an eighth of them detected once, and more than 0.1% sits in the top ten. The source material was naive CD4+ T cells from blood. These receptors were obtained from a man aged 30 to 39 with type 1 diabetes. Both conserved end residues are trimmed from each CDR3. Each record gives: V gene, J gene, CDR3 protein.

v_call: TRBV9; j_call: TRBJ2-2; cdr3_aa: ASSVNQDRELF
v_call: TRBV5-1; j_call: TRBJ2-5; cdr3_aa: ASRATSFRETQY
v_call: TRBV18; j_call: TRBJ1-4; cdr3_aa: ASSPRSDEKLF
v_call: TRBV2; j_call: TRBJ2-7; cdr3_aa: ASTNMGTGVVEQY
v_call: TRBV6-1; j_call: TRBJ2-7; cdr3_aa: ASSEWYRGYEQY
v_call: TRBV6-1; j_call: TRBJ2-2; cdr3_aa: ASALGGIAGELF
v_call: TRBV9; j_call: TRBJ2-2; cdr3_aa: ASSVTGAGELF
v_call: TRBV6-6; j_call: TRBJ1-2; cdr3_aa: ATVLQGGYGYT
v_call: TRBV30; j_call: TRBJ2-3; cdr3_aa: AWTLTGRSDTQY
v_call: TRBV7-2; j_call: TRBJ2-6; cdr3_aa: ASSLGDSGANVLT
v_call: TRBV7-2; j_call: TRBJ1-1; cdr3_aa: ASITTASNTEAF
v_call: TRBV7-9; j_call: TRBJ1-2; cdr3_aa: ASSSTWAEGYGYT
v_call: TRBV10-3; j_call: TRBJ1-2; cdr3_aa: AISEEGNYGYT
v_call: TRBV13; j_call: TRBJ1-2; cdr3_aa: ASSLGTVYGYT
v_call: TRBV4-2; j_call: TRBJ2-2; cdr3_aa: ASSQDRGTGELF
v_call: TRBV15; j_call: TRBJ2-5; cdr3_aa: ATSSYLGTSGGPQETQY
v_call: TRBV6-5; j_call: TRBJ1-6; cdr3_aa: ASSYWGRLGSPLH
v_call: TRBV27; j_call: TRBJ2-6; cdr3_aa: ASSSAGHSPESGANVLT
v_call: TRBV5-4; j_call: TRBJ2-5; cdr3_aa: ASRPTGGFQETQY
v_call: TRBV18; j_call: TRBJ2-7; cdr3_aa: ASSPRRGNNRNSYEQY
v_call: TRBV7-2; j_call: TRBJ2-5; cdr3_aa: ASSLGLGERRETQY
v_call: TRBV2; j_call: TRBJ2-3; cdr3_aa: ASSTSGTDTQY
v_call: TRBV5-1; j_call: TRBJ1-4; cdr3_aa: ASSSDSEKLF
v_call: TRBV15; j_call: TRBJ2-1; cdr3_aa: ATGAGLSSYNEQF
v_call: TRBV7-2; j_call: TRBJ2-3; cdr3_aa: ASSQGQTTDTQY
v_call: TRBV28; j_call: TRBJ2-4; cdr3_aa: ASSLRAQVPTNIQY
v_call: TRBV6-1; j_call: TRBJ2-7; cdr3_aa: ASSERGQRLYIYEQY
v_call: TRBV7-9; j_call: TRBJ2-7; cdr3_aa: ASSLAGIEQY
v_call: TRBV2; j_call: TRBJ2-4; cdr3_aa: ASSLGGSGIQY
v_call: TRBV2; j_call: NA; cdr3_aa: ASRKDRLSSYEQY
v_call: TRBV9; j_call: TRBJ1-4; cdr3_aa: ASSRSHTANEKLF
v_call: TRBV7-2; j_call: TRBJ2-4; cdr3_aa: ASSPGQRRAKNIQY
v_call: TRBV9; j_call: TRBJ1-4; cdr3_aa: ASSVGQGGPLEKLF
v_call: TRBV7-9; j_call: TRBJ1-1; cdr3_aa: ASSPQGDGTEAF
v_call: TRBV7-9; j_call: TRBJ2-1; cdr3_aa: ASSRRGAYNEQF
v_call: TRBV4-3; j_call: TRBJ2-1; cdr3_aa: ASSQDGGSSYNEQF
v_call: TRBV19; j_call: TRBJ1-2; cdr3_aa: ASSIPSGTGDNYGYT
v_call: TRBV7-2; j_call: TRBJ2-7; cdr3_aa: ASSLPGRSSYEQY
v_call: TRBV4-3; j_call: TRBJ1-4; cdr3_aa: ASSQDRGQSNEKLF
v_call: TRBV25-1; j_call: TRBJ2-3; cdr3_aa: ASSESGYSTDTQY
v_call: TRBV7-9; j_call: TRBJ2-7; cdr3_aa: ASSPAVEQY
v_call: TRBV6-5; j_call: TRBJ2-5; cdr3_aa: ASTAWRWETQY
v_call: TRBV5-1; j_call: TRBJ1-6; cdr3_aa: ASSNLDRGGSPLH
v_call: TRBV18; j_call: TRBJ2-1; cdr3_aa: ASSPQDGYNEQF
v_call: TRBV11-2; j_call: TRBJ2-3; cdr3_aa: ASSLRGLHADTQY
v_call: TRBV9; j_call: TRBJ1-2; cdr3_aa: ASSVDRDRGLDYGYT
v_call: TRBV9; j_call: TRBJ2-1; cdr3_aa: ASSASGQGIYEQF
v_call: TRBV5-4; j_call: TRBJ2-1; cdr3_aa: ASSLAYQGLYNEQF
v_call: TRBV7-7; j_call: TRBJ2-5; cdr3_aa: ASSLHWGQETQY
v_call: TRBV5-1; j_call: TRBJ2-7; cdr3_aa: ASSSGTVPSEQY
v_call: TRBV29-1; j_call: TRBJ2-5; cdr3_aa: SVSKGPVKETQY
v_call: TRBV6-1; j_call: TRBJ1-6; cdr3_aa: ASSEAQDRGLDSPLH
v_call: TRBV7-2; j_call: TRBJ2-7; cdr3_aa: ASSLLQGGSYEQY